The sequence of this T cell receptor beta chain was determined in a study of blood T cell repertoires in COVID-19. Study at large: The study drew acute and convalescent COVID-19 samples from the United States, Italy and Spain.

With 1 base clipped from V and 8 bases from J, the junction kept 8 bases outside the gene matches. Looked up from germline, CDR1 is SGHTA and CDR2 is FQGNSA. The CDR3 runs 16 residues. Enrolled through a virtual design, the participants were between 18 and 89 years of age and came from about two dozen US areas. Self-reported history from a screening survey and questionnaire set each donor's cohort. Per the original methods: Reference gene primers were amplified, and this amplification served to estimate nucleated cell counts. The repertoire was sequenced with immunoSEQ multiplex PCR; TCRdb's copy has only in-frame clones and lacks some. The V and J calls and clone size are taken from that table; D and trimming were inferred from the DNA. The repertoire has some 140,000 clones, almost 85% of them found once; the top ten carry less than 7%.

The sample consisted of PBMCs or T cells enriched from blood (not recorded which). The clonotype was recovered from a man in his forties or fifties with acute COVID-19. V gene TRBV7-2 combines with J gene TRBJ2-1; 10 bases are shared with TRBD2. The CDR3 DNA follows: TGTGCCAGCAGCTTAGGCCCAGCGGGGGGGAATGATGAGCAGTTCTTC. Translated, it gives CASSLGPAGGNDEQFF.